This T cell receptor (beta chain) was captured in a study of CXCR3-negative and CXCR3-positive naive CD8 T cells. With respect to this clonotype: Its matching antigen is unknown.

Carrying UMI labels, the TRB cDNA libraries were prepared through 5' RACE. After re-calling the 5' RACE reads, TCRdb lists one entry per CDR3 protein, DNA absent. This sample's table has roughly 100,000 distinct CDR3 sequences. The CDR3 is 11 amino acids. The germline gives CDR1 SQVTM, CDR2 ANQGSEA. Researchers sorted roughly 310,000 cells of each CD8+ T cell subset in triplicate. Naive CD8+ T cells showed a CD45RO-CCR7+CD27+CD95- phenotype. Study results and caveats: Diversity proved comparably high across both naive subsets and much lower in memory CD8+ cells. Naive CXCR3-positive and CXCR3-negative cells shared TRBV-TRBJ usage; memory cells diverged.

V and J are TRBV29-1 and TRBJ2-2. This sequence originates from a human donor in good health. Some clones in this sample may be carry-over from other donors' samples. The sequenced material came from naive CXCR3- CD8+ T cells from blood. Subset reported: CD45RO-CCR7+CD27+CD95- naive CD8+ T cells lacking CXCR3 (TNR3-). The CDR3 reads CSVDEDGELFF.